A single sample gave rise to the 24 T cell receptor beta chains below, sequenced in a study of T cell repertoires in ileal Crohn's disease. This table comes from immunoSEQ multiplex PCR, and its TCRdb copy is limited to in-frame clones, with some not included. The sample has thousands of clones; around 96% are singletons. Sequenced sample: ileal tissue. These receptor sequences come from an adult with Crohn's disease.

The CDR3 DNA follows: TGTGCCAGCAGTTTACCAGGCGCCTACGAGCAGTACTTC. As protein: CASSLPGAYEQYF. The chain uses TRBV27 and TRBJ2-7; D ambiguous. This CDR3 has 13 amino acids. CDR1 and CDR2 from the germline V gene are MNHEY and SMNVEV (reference sequence). V shed 2 bases and J shed 2 bases, with 7 bases lying between them.

J is TRBJ1-5 and V is TRBV6-1; D is perhaps TRBD1 (5 bases). Per the germline V gene, CDR1 is MNHNS and CDR2 is SASEGT. V lost 2 bases to trimming and J lost 6 bases, with 23 bases between them. The CDR3 consists of 18 residues. CDR3 coding DNA: TGTGCCAGCAGTGAACCCGGAAAGGGGCATGTAGGTTCTCAGCCCCAGCATTTT. Amino acid sequence: CASSEPGKGHVGSQPQHF.

The gene calls are TRBV28 and TRBJ1-1; no reliable D call. The CDR3 length is 14 residues. Trimming left V 4 bases short and J 0 bases short, with 9 bases between. The germline gives CDR1 MDHEN, CDR2 SYDVKM. This CDR3 reads CASSSPVMNTEAFF. The CDR3 bases are TGTGCCAGCAGTTCACCAGTCATGAACACTGAAGCTTTCTTT.

This clone showed up just a few times. The rearrangement joins TRBV11-1 to TRBJ1-1; possible D gene TRBD1, 5 bases. The V and J ends lost 2 bases and 5 bases respectively, with 15 bases between them. Germline V gives CDR1 SGHAT, CDR2 FQDESV (reference sequence). The CDR3 is 15 amino acids. This chain's CDR3 is CASSLLGGSMTEAFF. The CDR3 nucleotides are TGTGCCAGCAGCTTACTTGGGGGGTCTATGACTGAAGCTTTCTTT.

This clone was observed a single time. The chain combines TRBV5-6 with TRBJ1-2, with TRBD1 matching 8 bases. V lost 4 bases to trimming and J lost 7 bases; unmatched junction nucleotides: 6. The CDR3 runs 13 residues. Per germline, CDR1 SGHDT and CDR2 YYEEEE. The CDR3: CASSVDRASGYTF. In DNA, the CDR3 is TGTGCCAGCAGCGTGGACAGGGCCTCTGGCTACACCTTC. Using reference TRBV5-6 and TRBJ1-2 for the parts outside the CDR3, the full variable domain is DAGVTQSPTHLIKTRGQQVTLRCSPKSGHDTVSWYQQALGQGPQFIFQYYEEEERQRGNFPDRFSGHQFPNYSSELNVNALLLGDSALYLCASSVDRASGYTFGSGTRLTVV.

The chain recombines TRBV9 with TRBJ1-1; D not certain. V was clipped by 0 bases and J by 4 bases, with 7 bases between them. CDR3 size: 13 residues. Germline CDR1 SGDLS, CDR2 YYNGEE. The DNA of the CDR3 is TGTGCCAGCAGCGTAGGGGAGGTCACTGAAGCTTTCTTT. This encodes CASSVGEVTEAFF.

The chain's CDR3 is CASSPKTSGGAGEQFF. Written as DNA, the CDR3 is TGTGCCAGCAGCCCGAAAACTAGCGGGGGGGCCGGTGAGCAGTTCTTC. The gene calls are TRBV4-2 and TRBJ2-1; 13 nucleotides agree with TRBD2. Trimming cost V 4 bases and J 9 bases; bases outside gene matches: 9. The CDR3 runs to 16 residues. Germline V CDR1 and CDR2: LGHNA, YNFKEQ.

The gene calls are TRBV5-1 and TRBJ1-1, with D perhaps matching TRBD1 (5 bases). Looked up from germline, CDR1 is SGHRS and CDR2 is YFSETQ. The CDR3 consists of 16 residues. V was clipped by 4 bases and J by 0 bases, with 16 bases between them. In DNA, the CDR3 is TGCGCCAGCAGCCCTCCGGGGGAAGCGATGAACACTGAAGCTTTCTTT. Translation: CASSPPGEAMNTEAFF.

The rearrangement links TRBV11-3 to TRBJ1-1; D not certain. Germline-derived CDR1 and CDR2 are SGHNT and YENEEA. This CDR3 is built from 13 residues. V dropped 4 bases and J dropped 8 bases, with 14 bases sitting between them. The CDR3 nucleotides are TGTGCCAGCAGCTCCAGCAATCGGGGAGAAGCTTTCTTT. Translating gives CASSSSNRGEAFF.

This chain connects TRBV9 to TRBJ2-7; D may be TRBD2 (7 bases). V lost 4 bases, J lost 4 bases, and 15 bases lay in between. This CDR3 has 14 residues. CDR1 SGDLS and CDR2 YYNGEE come from the germline V gene. The CDR3 loop is CASSIGGGGYEQYF. CDR3 nucleotide sequence: TGTGCCAGCAGCATAGGAGGGGGGGGATACGAGCAGTACTTC.

This chain joins TRBV4-2 and TRBJ2-3; D is possibly TRBD2 (5 bases). In germline, CDR1 is LGHNA, CDR2 YNFKEQ. Trimming removed 4 bases at V and 1 base at J, with 15 bases between. CDR3 length: 16 amino acids. The DNA for the CDR3 is TGTGCCAGCAGCCTAAGACTGGGAGACGGCACAGATACGCAGTATTTT. Translated, it gives CASSLRLGDGTDTQYF.

The rearrangement joins TRBV5-4 to TRBJ2-1, with 16 bases fitting TRBD2. The CDR3 sequence is 18 residues long. Losses at the gene ends were 4 bases for V and 10 bases for J; bases not matched to a gene: 14. Per the germline V gene, CDR1 is SGHNT and CDR2 is YYREEE (reference sequence). In DNA, the CDR3 is TGTGCCAGCAGCAAGGGACTAGCGGGGGGGCTTGGGGCAAACGAGCAGTTCTTC. Amino acids: CASSKGLAGGLGANEQFF.

This clone was seen a single time. The chain links TRBV11-2 to TRBJ1-1; D gene uncertain. From germline, CDR1 is SGHAT and CDR2 FQNNGV. V was shortened by 2 bases and J by 0 bases, with 7 bases between the two germline ends. CDR3 length: 14 amino acids. The chain's CDR3 is CASSLSPVNTEAFF. The CDR3 DNA reads TGTGCCAGCAGCTTATCCCCCGTGAACACTGAAGCTTTCTTT.

The chain has TRBV28 and TRBJ1-4; perhaps TRBD1 as D (6 bases). Germline loops: CDR1 MDHEN, CDR2 SYDVKM. Trimming left V 5 bases short and J 8 bases short, with 24 bases between. The CDR3 extends over 17 amino acids. DNA for the CDR3: TGTGCCAGCAGTCTAGGAGCCCCACAGGGAGGGGGGGAAAAACTGTTTTTT. Translation: CASSLGAPQGGGEKLFF.

CDR3 sequence (DNA): TGTGCCAGCAGCTTAGAGACAGGGGGCCCCTATAATTCACCCCTCCACTTT. Translation: CASSLETGGPYNSPLHF. This chain connects TRBV7-8 to TRBJ1-6; 10 bases match TRBD1. V trimming: 1 base; J trimming: 2 bases; junction bases outside the gene matches: 2. CDR1 SGHVS and CDR2 FQNEAQ come from the germline V gene. The CDR3 consists of 17 residues. Combining the CDR3 with reference TRBV7-8 and TRBJ1-6 gives the whole variable domain GAGVSQSPRYKVAKRGQDVALRCDPISGHVSLFWYQQALGQGPEFLTYFQNEAQLDKSGLPSDRFFAERPEGSVSTLKIQRTQQEDSAVYLCASSLETGGPYNSPLHFGNGTRLTVT.

This clone was recorded a few times. The chain links TRBV5-1 to TRBJ1-1, with D possibly being TRBD1 (5 bases). The V gene's germline CDR1 is SGHRS and CDR2 YFSETQ. The CDR3 is made up of 15 amino acids. V lost 4 bases, J lost 1 base, and 14 bases lay in between. CDR3 region: CASSPQQASNTEAFF. The CDR3 DNA sequence: TGCGCCAGCAGCCCACAACAGGCGTCGAACACTGAAGCTTTCTTT.

The chain links TRBV7-2 to TRBJ2-2; no reliable D call. This CDR3 contains 15 residues. Trimming took off 5 bases at V and 2 bases at J, with 12 bases between the two ends. Per germline, CDR1 SGHTA and CDR2 FQGNSA. The CDR3 protein is CASSVSQTNTGELFF. The DNA for the CDR3 is TGTGCCAGCAGCGTATCACAGACAAACACCGGGGAGCTGTTTTTT.

V gene TRBV2 combines with J gene TRBJ1-2; the D is unclear. The CDR3 spans 11 residues. Germline lookup yields CDR1 SNHLY and CDR2 FYNNEI. The V gene lost 7 bases and the J gene lost 5 bases, with 8 bases spanning the gap. The CDR3 protein is CASTGKYGYTF. CDR3 in DNA: TGTGCCAGCACCGGGAAGTATGGCTACACCTTC.

The J gene is TRBJ2-4, the V gene TRBV28; D may be TRBD1 (5 bases). CDR3 size: 14 residues. Trimming stripped 5 bases from V and 6 bases from J, with 14 bases between. Per germline, CDR1 MDHEN and CDR2 SYDVKM. The CDR3 sequence: CASSTVDSSNIQYF. DNA of the CDR3: TGTGCCAGCAGTACCGTTGACAGTTCAAACATTCAGTACTTC.

The chain combines TRBV19 with TRBJ1-2, with 8 bases lining up with TRBD1. Germline CDR1 and CDR2: LNHDA and SQIVND (reference sequence). CDR3 length: 15 amino acids. The V segment lost 0 bases and the J segment 4 bases; nucleotides outside the gene matches: 4. CDR3 in DNA: TGTGCCAGTAGTATAGACGGGACAGGAGTCTATGGCTACACCTTC. Its protein product is CASSIDGTGVYGYTF.

This sequence joins TRBV19 and TRBJ1-4; D ambiguous. V shed 9 bases and J shed 7 bases, with 15 bases lying between them. Looked up from germline, CDR1 is LNHDA and CDR2 is SQIVND (reference sequence). CDR3 length: 13 amino acids. CDR3 coding DNA: TGTGCCAGCAGAGGAGGGAAAGGTGAAAAACTGTTTTTT. Its translation is CASRGGKGEKLFF.

J is TRBJ1-6 and V is TRBV6-6; D not resolved. The germline CDR1 and CDR2 sequences are MNHNY and SVGAGI (reference sequence). V was clipped by 1 base and J by 3 bases, with 10 bases between them. The CDR3 runs to 16 residues. DNA for the CDR3: TGTGCCAGCAGTTACTTCAGACTGGTCTATAATTCACCCCTCCACTTT. This encodes CASSYFRLVYNSPLHF.

This chain links TRBV29-1 with TRBJ2-5, with a weak D call TRBD1 (5 bases). V shed 3 bases and J shed 1 base, with 9 bases lying between them. The CDR3 has 13 amino acids. Germline loops: CDR1 SQVTM, CDR2 ANQGSEA. In nucleotides, the CDR3 is TGCAGCGTTGATAAGACAGTCCAAGAGACCCAGTACTTC. It encodes CSVDKTVQETQYF. Full variable domain (outside the CDR3, taken from reference TRBV29-1 and TRBJ2-5): SAVISQKPSRDICQRGTSLTIQCQVDSQVTMMFWYRQQPGQSLTLIATANQGSEATYESGFVIDKFPISRPNLTFSTLTVSNMSPEDSSIYLCSVDKTVQETQYFGPGTRLLVL.

The V call is TRBV9, the J call TRBJ2-2; perhaps TRBD1 as D (5 bases). The CDR3 has 15 amino acids. CDR1 and CDR2 from the germline V gene are SGDLS and YYNGEE. V shed 3 bases and J shed 2 bases, with 11 bases lying between them. This chain's CDR3 is CASSGRQRNTGELFF. In DNA form, the CDR3 reads TGTGCCAGCAGCGGTAGACAGAGAAACACCGGGGAGCTGTTTTTT.